These 3 T cell receptor beta chains originate from one sample sequenced in a study of blood T cell repertoires in COVID-19 (dated by TCRdb to 2020 to 2021). Libraries were made using the immunoSEQ multiplex PCR assay. The clones in this table, taken by TCRdb from immuneACCESS, are in-frame only. Not every clone is retained; where verified, under half of the shortfall comes from an unresolved V gene, and the cause of the rest is unknown. This sample lists some 120,000 clones; approximately 80% were detected once. The ten largest clones represent 9.5% to 15% of the sample. The sequenced sample was peripheral blood. Receptors originate from a woman in her fifties or sixties with acute or convalescent COVID-19.

CDR3 region: CASSTTGGETQYF. CDR3 sequence (DNA): TGTGCCAGCAGCACCACAGGGGGAGAGACCCAGTACTTC. The chain employs TRBV5-8 and TRBJ2-5; 8 nucleotides line up with TRBD1. The germline V gene encodes CDR1 SGHTS and CDR2 YDEGEE. The CDR3 consists of 13 residues. The ends lost 4 bases at V and 4 bases at J; junction bases unmatched: 3.

This chain links TRBV4-2 with TRBJ2-1, with 11 bases fitting TRBD2. The CDR3 runs 17 residues. The junction had 9 bases not matched to a gene; V was cut back by 0 bases and J by 8 bases. Germline V gene sequence: CDR1 LGHNA, CDR2 YNFKEQ. Written as DNA, the CDR3 is TGTGCCAGCAGCCAAGAGGTAACGCTAGCGGGGGGATATGAGCAGTTCTTC. Translation gives CASSQEVTLAGGYEQFF.

The rearrangement links TRBV30 to TRBJ1-4; D may be TRBD1 (6 bases). This CDR3 contains 14 residues. V dropped 5 bases and J dropped 4 bases, with 14 bases sitting between them. Germline CDR1 GTSNPN, CDR2 SVGIG (reference sequence). The CDR3 sequence is CAWSQGPVNEKLFF. The DNA of the CDR3 is TGTGCCTGGTCACAGGGCCCAGTTAATGAAAAACTGTTTTTT.